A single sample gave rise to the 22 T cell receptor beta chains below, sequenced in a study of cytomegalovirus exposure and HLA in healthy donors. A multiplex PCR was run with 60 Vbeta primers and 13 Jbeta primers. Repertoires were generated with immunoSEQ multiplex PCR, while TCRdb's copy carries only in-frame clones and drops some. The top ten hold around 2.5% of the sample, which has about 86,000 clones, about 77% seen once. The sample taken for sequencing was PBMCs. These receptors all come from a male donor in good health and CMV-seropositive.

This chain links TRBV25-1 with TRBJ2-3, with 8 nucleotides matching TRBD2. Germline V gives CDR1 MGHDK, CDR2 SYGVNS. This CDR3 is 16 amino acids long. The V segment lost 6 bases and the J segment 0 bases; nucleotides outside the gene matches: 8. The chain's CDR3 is CASRVAGKASTDTQYF. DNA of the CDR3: TGTGCCAGCAGAGTAGCGGGGAAAGCTAGCACAGATACGCAGTATTTT.

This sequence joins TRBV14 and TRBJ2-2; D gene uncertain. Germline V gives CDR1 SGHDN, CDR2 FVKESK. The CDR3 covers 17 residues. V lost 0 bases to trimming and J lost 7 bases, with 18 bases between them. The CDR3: CASSQEFLGPAGGELFF. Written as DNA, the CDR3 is TGTGCCAGCAGCCAAGAATTCCTGGGTCCGGCAGGCGGGGAGCTGTTTTTT.

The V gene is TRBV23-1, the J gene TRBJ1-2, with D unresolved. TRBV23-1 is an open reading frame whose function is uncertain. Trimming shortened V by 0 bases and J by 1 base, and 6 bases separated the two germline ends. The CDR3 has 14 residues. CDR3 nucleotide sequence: TGCGCCAGCAGTCAATCTGTCAGTAACTATGGCTACACCTTC. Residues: CASSQSVSNYGYTF.

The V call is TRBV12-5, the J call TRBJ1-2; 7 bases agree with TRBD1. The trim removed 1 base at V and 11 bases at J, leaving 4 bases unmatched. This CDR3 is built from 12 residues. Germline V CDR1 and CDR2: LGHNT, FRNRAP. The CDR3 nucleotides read TGTGCTAGTGGTTTGGGACAGGGAGGTTACACCTTC. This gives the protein CASGLGQGGYTF.

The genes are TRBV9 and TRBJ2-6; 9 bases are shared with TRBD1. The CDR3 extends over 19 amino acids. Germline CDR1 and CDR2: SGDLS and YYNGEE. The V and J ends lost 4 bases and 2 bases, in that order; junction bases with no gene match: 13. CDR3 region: CASSLQPTTGGAGANVLTF. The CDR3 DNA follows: TGTGCCAGCAGCCTCCAACCCACCACAGGGGGCGCTGGGGCCAACGTCCTGACTTTC.

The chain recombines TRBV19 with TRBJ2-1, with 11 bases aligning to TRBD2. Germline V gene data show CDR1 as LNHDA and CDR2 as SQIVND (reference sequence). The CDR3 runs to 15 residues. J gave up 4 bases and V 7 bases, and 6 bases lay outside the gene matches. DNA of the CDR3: TGTGCCAGTATTCGGACTAGCGGGCCGTACAATGAGCAGTTCTTC. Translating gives CASIRTSGPYNEQFF.

The CDR3 nucleotides are TGTGCCAGCAGTTTCGGACACCCGTTTAATTACGAGCAGTACTTC. It yields the protein CASSFGHPFNYEQYF. This chain links TRBV27 with TRBJ2-7; TRBD1 might be the D (5 bases). The CDR3 covers 15 residues. V was cut by 3 bases and J by 4 bases, with 16 bases left in between. Per the germline V gene, CDR1 is MNHEY and CDR2 is SMNVEV (reference sequence).

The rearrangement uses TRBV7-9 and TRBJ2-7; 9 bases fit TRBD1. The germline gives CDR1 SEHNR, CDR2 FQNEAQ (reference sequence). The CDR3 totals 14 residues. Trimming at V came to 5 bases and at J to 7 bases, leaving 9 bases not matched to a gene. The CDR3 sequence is CASSAEQGAWEQYF. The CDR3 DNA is TGTGCCAGCAGCGCGGAACAGGGGGCGTGGGAGCAGTACTTC. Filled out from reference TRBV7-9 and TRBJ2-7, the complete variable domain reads DTGVSQNPRHKITKRGQNVTFRCDPISEHNRLYWYRQTLGQGPEFLTYFQNEAQLEKSRLLSDRFSAERPKGSFSTLEIQRTEQGDSAMYLCASSAEQGAWEQYFGPGTRLTVT.

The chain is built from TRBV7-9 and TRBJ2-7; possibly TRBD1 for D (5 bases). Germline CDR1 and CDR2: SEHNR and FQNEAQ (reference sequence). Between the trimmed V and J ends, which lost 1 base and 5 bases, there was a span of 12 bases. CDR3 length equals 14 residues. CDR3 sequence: CASSLVSVGHEQYF. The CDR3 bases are TGTGCCAGCAGCTTAGTTTCTGTGGGGCACGAGCAGTACTTC.

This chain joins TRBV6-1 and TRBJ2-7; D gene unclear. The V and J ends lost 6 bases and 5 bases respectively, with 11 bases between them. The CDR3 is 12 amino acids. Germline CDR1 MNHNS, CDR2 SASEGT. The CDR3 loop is CASSPGPHEQYF. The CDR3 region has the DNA TGTGCCAGCAGCCCAGGTCCCCACGAGCAGTACTTC.

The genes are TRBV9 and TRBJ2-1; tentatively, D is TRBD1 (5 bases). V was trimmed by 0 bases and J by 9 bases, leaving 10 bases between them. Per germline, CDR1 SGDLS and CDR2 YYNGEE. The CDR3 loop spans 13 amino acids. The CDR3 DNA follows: TGTGCCAGCAGCGTAGAGGGGATGCTTGAGCAGTTCTTC. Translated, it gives CASSVEGMLEQFF.

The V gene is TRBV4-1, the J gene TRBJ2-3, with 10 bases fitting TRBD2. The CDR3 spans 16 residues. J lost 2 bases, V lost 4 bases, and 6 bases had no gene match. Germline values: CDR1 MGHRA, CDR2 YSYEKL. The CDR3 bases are TGCGCCAGCAGCCCCGGACTAGCGGTTACCACAGATACGCAGTATTTT. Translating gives CASSPGLAVTTDTQYF.

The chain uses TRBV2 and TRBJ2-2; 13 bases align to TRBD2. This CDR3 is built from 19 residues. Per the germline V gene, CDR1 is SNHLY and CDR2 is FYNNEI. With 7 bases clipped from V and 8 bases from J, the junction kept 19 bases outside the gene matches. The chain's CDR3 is CASKGPKAPGLAGSGELFF. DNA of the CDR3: TGTGCCAGCAAGGGTCCGAAAGCTCCGGGACTAGCGGGATCTGGGGAGCTGTTTTTT. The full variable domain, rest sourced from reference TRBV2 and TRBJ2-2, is EPEVTQTPSHQVTQMGQEVILRCVPISNHLYFYWYRQILGQKVEFLVSFYNNEISEKSEIFDDQFSVERPDGSNFTLKIRSTKLEDSAMYFCASKGPKAPGLAGSGELFFGEGSRLTVL.

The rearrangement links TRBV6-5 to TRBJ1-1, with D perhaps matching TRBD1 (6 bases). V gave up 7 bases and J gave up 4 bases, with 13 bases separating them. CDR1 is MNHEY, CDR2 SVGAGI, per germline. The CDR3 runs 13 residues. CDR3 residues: CASIKQGSTEAFF. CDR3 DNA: TGTGCCAGCATTAAACAGGGTTCCACTGAAGCTTTCTTT.

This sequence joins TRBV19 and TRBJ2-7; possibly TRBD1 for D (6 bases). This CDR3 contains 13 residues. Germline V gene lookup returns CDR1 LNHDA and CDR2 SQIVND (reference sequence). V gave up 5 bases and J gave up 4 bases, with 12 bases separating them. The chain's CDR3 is CASSPGANYEQYF. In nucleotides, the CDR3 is TGTGCCAGTAGTCCAGGGGCTAATTACGAGCAGTACTTC.

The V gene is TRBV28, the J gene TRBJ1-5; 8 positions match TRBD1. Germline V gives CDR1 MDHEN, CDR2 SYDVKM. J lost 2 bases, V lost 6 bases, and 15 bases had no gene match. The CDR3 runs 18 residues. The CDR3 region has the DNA TGTGCCAGCAGAGGAGACAGGGGCTGGGGGGAGCGCAATCAGCCCCAGCATTTT. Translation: CASRGDRGWGERNQPQHF. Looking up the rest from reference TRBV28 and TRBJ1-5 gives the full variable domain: DVKVTQSSRYLVKRTGEKVFLECVQDMDHENMFWYRQDPGLGLRLIYFSYDVKMKEKGDIPEGYSVSREKKERFSLILESASTNQTSMYLCASRGDRGWGERNQPQHFGDGTRLSIL.

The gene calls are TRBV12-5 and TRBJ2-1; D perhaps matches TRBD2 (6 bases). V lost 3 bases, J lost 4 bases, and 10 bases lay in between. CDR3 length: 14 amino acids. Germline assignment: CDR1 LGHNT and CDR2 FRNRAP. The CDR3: CASGFEGGYNEQFF. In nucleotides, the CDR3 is TGTGCTAGTGGTTTCGAGGGAGGTTACAATGAGCAGTTCTTC. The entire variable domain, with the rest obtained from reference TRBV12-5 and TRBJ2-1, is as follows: DARVTQTPRHKVTEMGQEVTMRCQPILGHNTVFWYRQTMMQGLELLAYFRNRAPLDDSGMPKDRFSAEMPDATLATLKIQPSEPRDSAVYFCASGFEGGYNEQFFGPGTRLTVL.

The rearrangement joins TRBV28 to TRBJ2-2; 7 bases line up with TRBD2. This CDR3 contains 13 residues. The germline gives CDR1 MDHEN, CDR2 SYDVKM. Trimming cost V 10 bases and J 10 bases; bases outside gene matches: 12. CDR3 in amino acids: CATTLGEGLELFF. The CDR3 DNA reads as TGTGCCACCACCCTGGGGGAGGGGTTGGAGCTGTTTTTT.

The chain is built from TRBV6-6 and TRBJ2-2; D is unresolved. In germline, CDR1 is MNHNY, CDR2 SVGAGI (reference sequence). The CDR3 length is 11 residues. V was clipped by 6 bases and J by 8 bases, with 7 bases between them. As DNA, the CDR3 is TGTGCCAGCAGCCCCCCTGGGGAGCTGTTTTTT. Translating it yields CASSPPGELFF.

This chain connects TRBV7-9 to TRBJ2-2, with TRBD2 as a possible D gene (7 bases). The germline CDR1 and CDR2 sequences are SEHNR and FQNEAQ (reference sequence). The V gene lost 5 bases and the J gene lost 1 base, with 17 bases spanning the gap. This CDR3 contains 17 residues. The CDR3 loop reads CASSPVLGGRNTGELFF. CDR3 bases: TGTGCCAGCAGCCCAGTATTGGGGGGGCGGAACACCGGGGAGCTGTTTTTT.

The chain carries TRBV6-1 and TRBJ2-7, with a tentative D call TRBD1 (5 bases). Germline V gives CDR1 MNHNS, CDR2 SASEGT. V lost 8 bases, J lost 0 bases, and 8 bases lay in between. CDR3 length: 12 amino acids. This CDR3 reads CASGAGSYEQYF. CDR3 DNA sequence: TGTGCCAGCGGGGCAGGCTCCTACGAGCAGTACTTC.

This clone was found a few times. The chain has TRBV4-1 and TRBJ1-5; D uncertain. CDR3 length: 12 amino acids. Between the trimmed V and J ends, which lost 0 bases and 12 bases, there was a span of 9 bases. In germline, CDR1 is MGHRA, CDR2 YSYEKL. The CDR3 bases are TGCGCCAGCAGCCAAGATGAAAGAGTCCAGCATTTT. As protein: CASSQDERVQHF.